This entry is about one TCR beta chain. Time point defined: after dendritic cell vaccination, including at tumor progression/relapse. The data are from a study of glioma-infiltrating T cells after dendritic cell vaccination. The primer mix had 60 V beta and 13 J beta primers. Sequencing used immunoSEQ multiplex PCR; TCRdb keeps in-frame clones, though not all of them. The sample contains fewer than 95,000 clones, 85% of which appear only once. Germline loops: CDR1 LNHDA, CDR2 SQIVND (reference sequence). The CDR3 consists of 14 residues. The V segment lost 5 bases and the J segment 2 bases; nucleotides outside the gene matches: 4.

This sequence joins TRBV19 and TRBJ2-7; 9 bases map to TRBD1. The source was blood, collected after dendritic cell vaccination. This TCR came from a human donor with glioblastoma. CDR3 loop: CASSYRGRTYEQYF. CDR3 in DNA: TGTGCCAGTAGTTACAGGGGGCGCACCTACGAGCAGTACTTC.